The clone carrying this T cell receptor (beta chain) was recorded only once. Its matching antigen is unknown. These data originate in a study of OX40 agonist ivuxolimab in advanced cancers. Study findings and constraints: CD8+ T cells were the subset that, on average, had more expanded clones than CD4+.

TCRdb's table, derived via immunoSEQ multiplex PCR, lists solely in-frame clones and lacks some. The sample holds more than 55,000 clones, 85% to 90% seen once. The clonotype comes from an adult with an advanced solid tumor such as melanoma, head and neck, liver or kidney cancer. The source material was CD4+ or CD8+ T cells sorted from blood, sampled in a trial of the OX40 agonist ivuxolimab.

CDR3 sequence reads: CASSPPNSGNTIYF. CDR3 DNA sequence: TGTGCCAGCTCACCACCCAACTCTGGAAACACCATATATTTT. The chain is built from TRBV18 and TRBJ1-3; D is ambiguous. The V gene's germline CDR1 is KGHSH and CDR2 LQKENI. CDR3 size: 14 residues. Trimming took 0 bases from V and 0 from J, leaving 3 bases between them.